The 28 T cell receptor beta chains presented below share a single source sample, sequenced in a study of blood T cell repertoires in COVID-19. This table comes from immunoSEQ multiplex PCR, and its TCRdb copy is limited to in-frame clones, with some not included. The sample has tens of thousands of clones; roughly 72% are singletons. The specimen sequenced was peripheral blood. The origin of the receptors is a woman between 65 and 79 years old with COVID-19, enrolled during active disease.

The chain carries TRBV27 and TRBJ1-1; 7 nucleotides agree with TRBD1. The germline CDR1 and CDR2 sequences are MNHEY and SMNVEV (reference sequence). The CDR3 has 14 residues. The trim removed 3 bases at V and 4 bases at J, leaving 5 bases unmatched. As DNA, the CDR3 is TGTGCCAGCAGTTTCTTGTCAGGGGGCACTGAAGCTTTCTTT. Protein product: CASSFLSGGTEAFF.

This rearrangement joins TRBV7-9 to TRBJ1-2; D is uncertain. The germline CDR1 and CDR2 sequences are SEHNR and FQNEAQ (reference sequence). Trimming took 1 base from V and 5 from J, leaving 8 bases between them. CDR3 length: 13 amino acids. The chain's CDR3 is CASSLGERYGYTF. For the CDR3, the DNA is TGTGCCAGCAGCTTAGGGGAGAGGTATGGCTACACCTTC.

The V gene is TRBV18, the J gene TRBJ1-2, with D possibly being TRBD1 (6 bases). In germline, CDR1 is KGHSH, CDR2 LQKENI. This CDR3 spans 13 amino acids. The ends were cut back, 2 bases at V and 6 bases at J, with 10 bases in the middle. DNA of the CDR3: TGTGCCAGCTCACCAAGGACAGAAGATGGCTACACCTTC. As protein: CASSPRTEDGYTF.

CDR3 DNA: TGTGCCAGCAGCTTGAGTGGGGGGGCCATAAGGGAGACCCAGTACTTC. Amino acids: CASSLSGGAIRETQYF. V is TRBV11-2 and J is TRBJ2-5, with D maybe TRBD2 (7 bases). V dropped 3 bases and J dropped 5 bases, with 19 bases sitting between them. Germline loops: CDR1 SGHAT, CDR2 FQNNGV. This CDR3 is built from 16 residues. The full variable domain, with the rest looked up from reference TRBV11-2 and TRBJ2-5, is EAGVAQSPRYKIIEKRQSVAFWCNPISGHATLYWYQQILGQGPKLLIQFQNNGVVDDSQLPKDRFSAERLKGVDSTLKIQPAKLEDSAVYLCASSLSGGAIRETQYFGPGTRLLVL.

The rearrangement uses TRBV7-2 and TRBJ2-2, with D possibly TRBD1 on 5 matching bases. This CDR3 has 15 residues. V lost 3 bases and J 4 bases, leaving 12 bases between the germline ends. CDR1 is SGHTA, CDR2 FQGNSA, per germline. The CDR3 region is CASSLGRGGTGELFF. CDR3 nucleotides: TGTGCCAGCAGCTTGGGAAGGGGTGGCACCGGGGAGCTGTTTTTT.

In its sample, this clone was seen once. The chain recombines TRBV6-5 with TRBJ1-1; unclear D gene. V lost 4 bases to trimming and J lost 4 bases, with 10 bases between them. The CDR3 length is 13 residues. Germline loops: CDR1 MNHEY, CDR2 SVGAGI. This chain's CDR3 is CASSSPGSTEAFF. CDR3 DNA: TGTGCCAGCAGTTCACCGGGGTCCACTGAAGCTTTCTTT.

Turning to this clone: A junction boundary mismatches the germline segment, possibly from a read error. V and J are TRBV10-3 and TRBJ1-5; D call uncertain. Germline values: CDR1 ENHRY, CDR2 SYGVKD. The CDR3 is made up of 13 amino acids. DNA for the CDR3: TGTGCCATCACTGAGGGAGATGGTCAGCCCCAGCATTTT. Its translation: CAITEGDGQPQHF.

V gene TRBV9 combines with J gene TRBJ1-1, with D perhaps matching TRBD1 (5 bases). CDR1 is SGDLS, CDR2 YYNGEE, per germline. V lost 2 bases and J lost 8, with 13 bases in between. The length of the CDR3 is 13 residues. The CDR3 spells CASSVGHLPEAFF. CDR3 nucleotide sequence: TGTGCCAGCAGCGTTGGACATCTGCCGGAAGCTTTCTTT.

The V gene is TRBV5-4, the J gene TRBJ1-4, with D perhaps TRBD1 (6 bases). CDR1 is SGHNT, CDR2 YYREEE, per germline (reference sequence). The CDR3 covers 14 residues. V lost 0 bases, J lost 7 bases, and 10 bases lay in between. The CDR3 reads CASSLGGGSEKLFF. DNA for the CDR3: TGTGCCAGCAGCTTGGGAGGGGGTAGTGAAAAACTGTTTTTT. The full variable domain, completed using reference TRBV5-4 and TRBJ1-4, is ETGVTQSPTHLIKTRGQQVTLRCSSQSGHNTVSWYQQALGQGPQFIFQYYREEENGRGNFPPRFSGLQFPNYSSELNVNALELDDSALYLCASSLGGGSEKLFFGSGTQLSVL.

This clone is a singleton in its sample. The CDR3 coding sequence is TGTGCCAGCAGTTACTCGACAGGGGGTGGCCAAGAGACCCAGTACTTC. It codes for CASSYSTGGGQETQYF. This chain connects TRBV6-5 to TRBJ2-5; the match to TRBD1 covers 9 bases. CDR3 length: 16 residues. V was pared by 0 bases and J by 1 base, with 3 bases of the junction left unmatched. Germline CDR1 is MNHEY and CDR2 is SVGAGI.

This clone has more than one count but fewer than ten. The chain joins TRBV4-1 to TRBJ1-1, with D unclear. CDR1 is MGHRA and CDR2 is YSYEKL in the germline V gene. Trimming cost V 0 bases and J 1 base, with 9 bases left between them. CDR3 size: 15 residues. For the CDR3, the DNA is TGCGCCAGCAGCCAAGAGGGCCGGAAGAACACTGAAGCTTTCTTT. Amino acid sequence: CASSQEGRKNTEAFF.

This clone turned up a few times. This chain connects TRBV7-2 to TRBJ2-7; 10 bases are a match to TRBD2. CDR1 is SGHTA and CDR2 is FQGNSA in the germline V gene. The trim removed 0 bases at V and 1 base at J, leaving 3 bases unmatched. CDR3 size: 16 residues. DNA for the CDR3: TGTGCCAGCAGCTTAGCATGGACTAGCGGATCCTACGAGCAGTACGTC. Protein product: CASSLAWTSGSYEQYV.

The chain uses TRBV4-2 and TRBJ2-3; possibly TRBD2 for D (6 bases). V was shortened by 0 bases and J by 6 bases, with 16 bases between the two germline ends. The length of the CDR3 is 16 residues. Germline CDR1 reads LGHNA; CDR2 reads YNFKEQ. The chain's CDR3 is CASSQDVGGDHDTQYF. Here the CDR3 DNA reads TGTGCCAGCAGCCAAGATGTCGGAGGGGATCACGATACGCAGTATTTT.

This sequence joins TRBV7-2 and TRBJ2-3; possibly TRBD1 for D (5 bases). The CDR3 contains 15 residues. Germline V gene sequence: CDR1 SGHTA, CDR2 FQGNSA. V dropped 5 bases and J dropped 3 bases, with 15 bases sitting between them. The CDR3 bases are TGTGCCAGCAGCCTGCAGGGCTTAGTGACAGATACGCAGTATTTT. Translated, it gives CASSLQGLVTDTQYF.

The genes are TRBV5-1 and TRBJ1-3, with 7 bases that match TRBD1. V shed 4 bases, J shed 4 bases, and the junction held 5 bases outside the gene matches. Per the germline V gene, CDR1 is SGHRS and CDR2 is YFSETQ. The CDR3 totals 14 residues. CDR3 amino acids: CASSPGTAGNTIYF. CDR3 nucleotides: TGCGCCAGCAGCCCAGGGACAGCCGGAAACACCATATATTTT.

The J gene is TRBJ2-1, the V gene TRBV11-3; D unclear. V dropped 1 base and J dropped 8 bases, with 15 bases sitting between them. CDR1 and CDR2 from the germline V gene are SGHNT and YENEEA. The CDR3 runs to 15 residues. CDR3 residues: CASSLALLDIDEQFF. The CDR3 DNA sequence: TGTGCCAGCAGCTTAGCTCTGCTAGATATCGATGAGCAGTTCTTC.

V usage is TRBV12-3 or TRBV12-4 and J usage is TRBJ1-2, with 7 bases matching TRBD1. The CDR3 consists of 11 residues. J lost 8 bases, V lost 6 bases, and 3 bases had no gene match. In nucleotides, the CDR3 is TGTGCCAGCAGCCCAGGGGGGGGCTACACCTTC. Residues: CASSPGGGYTF.

The chain recombines TRBV2 with TRBJ1-5; 11 nucleotides line up with TRBD1. Germline CDR1 reads SNHLY; CDR2 reads FYNNEI. This CDR3 contains 13 residues. Germline trimming cut 7 bases from V and 5 bases from J; bases unmatched to any gene: 1. The CDR3: CASKGQGDQPQHF. In DNA, the CDR3 is TGTGCCAGCAAGGGACAGGGGGATCAGCCCCAGCATTTT.

This clone was found a few times. The CDR3 here is CASSQYREPLGDTQYF. The CDR3 DNA reads as TGTGCCAGCAGCCAATACCGGGAGCCCCTCGGGGATACGCAGTATTTT. The V gene is TRBV27, the J gene TRBJ2-3; the D gene is possibly TRBD2 (6 bases). V dropped 6 bases and J dropped 6 bases, with 22 bases sitting between them. Germline V lookup: CDR1 MNHEY, CDR2 SMNVEV (reference sequence). The length of the CDR3 is 16 residues.

The gene calls are TRBV5-1 and TRBJ1-5, with TRBD1 identical over 9 bases. This CDR3 region has 15 residues. The J segment lost 3 bases and the V segment lost 3 bases, leaving 4 bases of the junction unmatched. The germline V gene encodes CDR1 SGHRS and CDR2 YFSETQ. The CDR3 protein is CASSSGTGINQPQHF. The CDR3 bases are TGCGCCAGCAGCTCTGGGACAGGGATCAATCAGCCCCAGCATTTT.

The table lists this clone with a count of one. The CDR3 DNA reads TGTGCCACCAGTGAGGGCGGGGACCCTGGAGAGACCCAGTACTTC. This encodes CATSEGGDPGETQYF. This chain links TRBV24-1 with TRBJ2-5, with D tentatively TRBD2 (6 bases). Trimming left V 4 bases short and J 4 bases short, with 15 bases between. The CDR3 extends over 15 amino acids. CDR1 KGHDR and CDR2 SFDVKD come from the germline V gene.

In DNA form, the CDR3 reads TGTGCCAGCTCACCAGCGGGGGGCACAGATACGCAGTATTTT. It is translated as CASSPAGGTDTQYF. V and J are TRBV18 and TRBJ2-3; 7 bases are shared with TRBD2. With 2 bases clipped from V and 1 base from J, the junction kept 0 bases outside the gene matches. Germline CDR1 is KGHSH and CDR2 is LQKENI. CDR3 length: 14 amino acids.

V and J are TRBV6-2 or TRBV6-3 and TRBJ2-1; TRBD2 matches at 11 bases. From germline, CDR1 is MNHEY and CDR2 SVGEGT. CDR3 length: 18 amino acids. The ends lost 0 bases at V and 4 bases at J; junction bases unmatched: 8. CDR3 in amino acids: CASSYSDGLAGGYNEQFF. The CDR3 nucleotides are TGTGCCAGCAGTTACTCTGATGGGCTAGCGGGAGGATACAATGAGCAGTTCTTC.

The rearrangement joins TRBV6-6 to TRBJ2-7; tentatively, D is TRBD1 (6 bases). The CDR3 contains 14 residues. Germline CDR1 is MNHNY and CDR2 is SVGAGI (reference sequence). V lost 10 bases and J 3 bases, leaving 19 bases between the germline ends. Written as DNA, the CDR3 is TGTGCCACCTCCAGGGGACCGAAAGGCTACGAGCAGTACTTC. Protein sequence: CATSRGPKGYEQYF.

The chain uses TRBV12-5 and TRBJ2-5; 10 nucleotides line up with TRBD2. CDR1 LGHNT and CDR2 FRNRAP come from the germline V gene. V was clipped by 10 bases and J by 5 bases; unmatched bases: 7. The CDR3 extends over 13 amino acids. CDR3 sequence: CANDSGRRETQYF. The CDR3 region has the DNA TGTGCTAACGATAGCGGGAGGAGGGAGACCCAGTACTTC.

This chain links TRBV5-1 with TRBJ2-2; 8 bases are a match to TRBD2. Germline V gene lookup returns CDR1 SGHRS and CDR2 YFSETQ. After removal of 4 bases from V and 2 bases from J, the junction contained 4 bases not matched to a gene. The CDR3 runs 15 residues. CDR3 nucleotide sequence: TGCGCCAGCAGCGTAAGCGGGGGAAACACCGGGGAGCTGTTTTTT. Translating it yields CASSVSGGNTGELFF.

The chain has TRBV19 and TRBJ1-2; 10 nucleotides align to TRBD1. CDR3 length equals 13 residues. Trimming at V came to 9 bases and at J to 3 bases, leaving 4 bases not matched to a gene. The germline CDR1 and CDR2 sequences are LNHDA and SQIVND (reference sequence). CDR3: CASDRGHDYGYTF. The CDR3, as DNA: TGTGCCAGCGACAGGGGGCATGACTATGGCTACACCTTC.

The rearrangement joins TRBV14 to TRBJ2-1; the match to TRBD1 covers 7 bases. Unmatched junction bases numbered 10, after V lost 3 bases and J lost 5 bases. Germline V gene sequence: CDR1 SGHDN, CDR2 FVKESK. This CDR3 spans 16 amino acids. The CDR3 loop reads CASSQDRPLLDNEQFF. The CDR3 DNA reads as TGTGCCAGCAGCCAGGACAGGCCGTTATTGGACAATGAGCAGTTCTTC.